The 21 T cell receptor beta chains presented below share a single source sample, sequenced in a study of T cells in Graves' hyperthyroidism and ophthalmopathy. TCR beta CDR3 regions were amplified from RNA. HTBI primers were employed in a first-round RT-PCR of the TCR CDR3. TCRdb redid the calling of the multiplex PCR reads with MiXCR, one entry per CDR3 protein. The sample gives about 380,000 distinct CDR3 sequences, approximately 15% of which show up once; 9.5% to 11% is in the top ten. The sample taken for sequencing was blood. The receptors were gathered from a woman aged 55-69 years with Graves' hyperthyroidism.

This clonotype showed up many times. The chain employs TRBV28 and TRBJ2-2, with 14 bases lining up with TRBD2. This CDR3 is built from 17 residues. The trim removed 5 bases at V and 7 bases at J, leaving 9 bases unmatched. The germline V gene encodes CDR1 MDHEN and CDR2 SYDVKM. CDR3 nucleotide sequence: TGTGCCAGCAGTCCGACTAGCGGGAGGGCCTCCAGCGGGGAGCTGTTTTTT. Its translation: CASSPTSGRASSGELFF.

This clonotype came up many times. The chain has TRBV11-2 and TRBJ2-7; unclear D gene. The CDR3 totals 12 residues. Looked up from germline, CDR1 is SGHAT and CDR2 is FQNNGV. The ends were cut back, 1 base at V and 4 bases at J, with 5 bases in the middle. The CDR3 DNA sequence: TGTGCCAGCAGCTTAGGTCTTTACGAGCAGTACTTC. As protein: CASSLGLYEQYF.

The chain uses TRBV4-1 and TRBJ2-7; 9 positions match TRBD1. The germline gives CDR1 MGHRA, CDR2 YSYEKL. The junction had 11 bases not matched to a gene; V was cut back by 5 bases and J by 6 bases. This CDR3 comprises 15 residues. DNA for the CDR3: TGCGCCAGCAGCGCCCATGGGGACAGGGTCCTCGAGCAGTACTTC. Protein product: CASSAHGDRVLEQYF.

The chain has TRBV13 and TRBJ2-7; D gene ambiguous. The CDR3 length is 14 residues. V dropped 2 bases and J dropped 0 bases, with 8 bases sitting between them. Germline lookup yields CDR1 PRHDT and CDR2 FYEKMQ (reference sequence). The CDR3 nucleotides are TGTGCCAGCAGCTTAACGGAGAACTCCTACGAGCAGTACTTC. Translation: CASSLTENSYEQYF.

V and J are TRBV5-1 and TRBJ2-7; D is unresolved. Germline lookup yields CDR1 SGHRS and CDR2 YFSETQ. This CDR3 has 14 amino acids. V lost 3 bases and J lost 0, with 10 bases in between. This chain's CDR3 is CASSSTAHSYEQYF. For the CDR3, the DNA is TGCGCCAGCAGCTCGACGGCCCACTCCTACGAGCAGTACTTC. Full variable domain (outside the CDR3, taken from reference TRBV5-1 and TRBJ2-7): KAGVTQTPRYLIKTRGQQVTLSCSPISGHRSVSWYQQTPGQGLQFLFEYFSETQRNKGNFPGRFSGRQFSNSRSEMNVSTLELGDSALYLCASSSTAHSYEQYFGPGTRLTVT.

This clonotype was found many times. The chain carries TRBV11-2 and TRBJ2-7; TRBD1 matches at 8 bases. CDR1 SGHAT and CDR2 FQNNGV come from the germline V gene. The CDR3 is 13 amino acids. With 5 bases clipped from V and 6 bases from J, the junction kept 6 bases outside the gene matches. The CDR3 sequence is CASSQGTGTEQYF. DNA of the CDR3: TGTGCCAGCAGCCAGGGGACAGGAACCGAGCAGTACTTC.

This clonotype was picked up a small number of times. The chain uses TRBV29-1 and TRBJ1-3; 11 bases are shared with TRBD1. V was clipped by 7 bases and J by 8 bases; unmatched bases: 13. This CDR3 contains 15 residues. Per the germline V gene, CDR1 is SQVTM and CDR2 is ANQGSEA. The CDR3: CSASTVDRGLDTIYF. The CDR3 nucleotides are TGCAGCGCCTCGACAGTGGACAGGGGGCTTGACACCATATATTTT.

This clonotype was observed at least ten times. The chain joins TRBV11-2 to TRBJ2-2; D gene unclear. Germline CDR1 SGHAT, CDR2 FQNNGV. There are 14 residues in the CDR3. Deletions cut 4 bases from V and 4 bases from J, with 10 bases between. The DNA for the CDR3 is TGTGCCAGCAGCTCCCTTTGGGGCACCGGGGAGCTGTTTTTT. Translating gives CASSSLWGTGELFF.

This clonotype was seen at least ten times. This chain links TRBV2 with TRBJ2-5; 10 bases are shared with TRBD2. CDR1 is SNHLY, CDR2 FYNNEI, per germline. The J segment lost 5 bases and the V segment lost 6 bases, leaving 6 bases of the junction unmatched. The CDR3 runs 14 residues. For the CDR3, the DNA is TGTGCCAGCAGCCGAGCGGGAGGGTCGGAGACCCAGTACTTC. It codes for CASSRAGGSETQYF.

There are a few counts of this clonotype. A much larger clone differs from this one at a single base, so this may be a read error. The V gene is TRBV2, the J gene TRBJ2-5; weak D call: TRBD1 (6 bases). The CDR3 has 14 amino acids. Germline V gene sequence: CDR1 SNHLY, CDR2 FYNNEI. Trimming took off 4 bases at V and 4 bases at J, with 13 bases between the two ends. The CDR3 DNA is TGTGCCAGCAGTGGGGGGACACTCCCAGAGACCCAGTACTTC. This codes for CASSGGTLPETQYF.

Comment on this clonotype: This sequence may be a read error, since a much larger clone differs from it by one base. The rearrangement uses TRBV20-1 and TRBJ2-1; D perhaps matches TRBD1 (6 bases). The CDR3 is made up of 17 amino acids. Germline-derived CDR1 and CDR2 are DFQATT and SNEGSKA (reference sequence). CDR3 loop: CSARDPTGLVSYNEQLF. The CDR3 nucleotides are TGCAGTGCTAGAGATCCAACAGGGCTAGTCTCCTACAATGAGCAGCTCTTC.

The table lists this clonotype with a few counts. The rearrangement joins TRBV7-9 to TRBJ1-2; D might be TRBD1 (6 bases). The germline V and J ends were trimmed by 1 base and 5 bases, with 17 bases remaining between them. Germline V gene lookup returns CDR1 SEHNR and CDR2 FQNEAQ (reference sequence). The CDR3 has 16 amino acids. In DNA, the CDR3 is TGTGCCAGCAGCTTAGGGGACCTAGGGGGGCCGTATGGCTACACCTTC. It specifies CASSLGDLGGPYGYTF.

This clonotype appeared a few times. This chain connects TRBV29-1 to TRBJ2-7; 8 bases agree with TRBD2. This CDR3 has 12 residues. Germline CDR1 SQVTM, CDR2 ANQGSEA. The trim removed 7 bases at V and 2 bases at J, leaving 4 bases unmatched. The CDR3 DNA reads as TGCAGCGCCGTAGCGGGGCCCTACGAGCAGTACTTC. Protein: CSAVAGPYEQYF.

This clonotype was recorded many times. V usage is TRBV11-2 and J usage is TRBJ2-3; 10 positions agree with TRBD2. CDR1 SGHAT and CDR2 FQNNGV come from the germline V gene. The CDR3 has 16 amino acids. J was trimmed by 6 bases and V by 4 bases; bases with no gene match: 10. This CDR3 reads CASSSLAGEARDTQYF. Here the CDR3 DNA reads TGTGCCAGCAGCTCCCTAGCGGGAGAGGCGCGCGATACGCAGTATTTT.

This clonotype was detected many times. The V call is TRBV2, the J call TRBJ2-1; 10 nucleotides align to TRBD1. Losses at the gene ends were 6 bases for V and 3 bases for J; bases not matched to a gene: 5. Germline V gene sequence: CDR1 SNHLY, CDR2 FYNNEI. The CDR3 sequence is 15 residues long. Written as DNA, the CDR3 is TGTGCCAGCAGACCGGGACAGGGGTTCTACAATGAGCAGTTCTTC. Residues: CASRPGQGFYNEQFF. The variable domain in full, with the rest retrieved from reference TRBV2 and TRBJ2-1, is EPEVTQTPSHQVTQMGQEVILRCVPISNHLYFYWYRQILGQKVEFLVSFYNNEISEKSEIFDDQFSVERPDGSNFTLKIRSTKLEDSAMYFCASRPGQGFYNEQFFGPGTRLTVL.

This clonotype was counted ten times or more. This chain joins TRBV6-1 and TRBJ1-4; 7 bases map to TRBD1. Germline assignment: CDR1 MNHNS and CDR2 SASEGT. With 5 bases clipped from V and 5 bases from J, the junction kept 8 bases outside the gene matches. The CDR3 is made up of 15 amino acids. CDR3 sequence (DNA): TGTGCCAGCAGTACCCGACAGGGAGGGAATGAAAAACTGTTTTTT. Its protein product is CASSTRQGGNEKLFF.

This clonotype was recorded at least ten times. This chain joins TRBV2 and TRBJ2-5, with 15 positions matching TRBD2. CDR1 is SNHLY, CDR2 FYNNEI, per germline. After removal of 0 bases from V and 5 bases from J, the junction contained 7 bases not matched to a gene. The CDR3 consists of 18 residues. CDR3 sequence (DNA): TGTGCCAGCAGTGAAGCATGGGGACTAGCGGGAGGCTACGAGACCCAGTACTTC. The encoded protein is CASSEAWGLAGGYETQYF. Variable domain in full (rest from reference TRBV2 and TRBJ2-5): EPEVTQTPSHQVTQMGQEVILRCVPISNHLYFYWYRQILGQKVEFLVSFYNNEISEKSEIFDDQFSVERPDGSNFTLKIRSTKLEDSAMYFCASSEAWGLAGGYETQYFGPGTRLLVL.

This clonotype was counted a few times. This chain links TRBV20-1 with TRBJ2-2; the D gene could be TRBD1 or TRBD2 (5 bases each). The CDR3 length is 16 residues. Trimming took off 0 bases at V and 5 bases at J, with 16 bases between the two ends. Germline CDR1 and CDR2: DFQATT and SNEGSKA (reference sequence). CDR3 in DNA: TGCAGTGCTAGAGACCCTACGGGACCAGCTACCGGGGAGCTGTTTTTT. Amino acids: CSARDPTGPATGELFF.

This clonotype came up many times. The chain uses TRBV2 and TRBJ2-3, with D possibly matching TRBD2 (6 bases). This CDR3 has 15 residues. Germline V lookup: CDR1 SNHLY, CDR2 FYNNEI. V dropped 8 bases and J dropped 0 bases, with 15 bases sitting between them. CDR3 nucleotides: TGTGCCAGCGGGCCGATGGCGGGAAGCACAGATACGCAGTATTTT. Translation: CASGPMAGSTDTQYF.

The rearrangement links TRBV11-1 to TRBJ2-3, with a tentative D call TRBD1 (6 bases). Germline CDR1 SGHAT, CDR2 FQDESV (reference sequence). The CDR3 covers 16 residues. V gave up 6 bases and J gave up 0 bases, with 16 bases separating them. DNA for the CDR3: TGTGCCAGCAGGCCGATGACAGGACGTAGCACAGATACGCAGTATTTT. Its protein is CASRPMTGRSTDTQYF.

This clonotype was seen at least ten times. In DNA form, the CDR3 reads TGTGCCAGCAATCGGGACAGGGCCTACGAGCAGTACTTC. Translated, it gives CASNRDRAYEQYF. The rearrangement links TRBV6-1 to TRBJ2-7; 9 bases are a match to TRBD1. Per the germline V gene, CDR1 is MNHNS and CDR2 is SASEGT. The CDR3 has 13 amino acids. V trimming: 7 bases; J trimming: 2 bases; junction bases outside the gene matches: 3.